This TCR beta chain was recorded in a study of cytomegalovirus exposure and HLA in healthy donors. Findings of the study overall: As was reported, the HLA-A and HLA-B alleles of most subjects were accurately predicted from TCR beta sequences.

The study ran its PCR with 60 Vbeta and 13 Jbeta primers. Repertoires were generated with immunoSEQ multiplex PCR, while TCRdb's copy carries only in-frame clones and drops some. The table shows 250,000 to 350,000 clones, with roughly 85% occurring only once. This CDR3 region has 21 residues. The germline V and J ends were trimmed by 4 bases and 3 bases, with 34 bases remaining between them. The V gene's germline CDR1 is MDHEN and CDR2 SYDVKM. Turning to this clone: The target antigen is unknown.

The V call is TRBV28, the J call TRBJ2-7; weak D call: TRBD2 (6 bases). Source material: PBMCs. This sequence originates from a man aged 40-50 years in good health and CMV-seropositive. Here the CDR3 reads CASSSPGGGALPAAALYEQYF. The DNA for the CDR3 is TGTGCCAGCAGTTCCCCCGGGGGTGGGGCGCTCCCAGCAGCCGCACTCTACGAGCAGTACTTC.